These 18 T cell receptor beta chains originate from one sample sequenced in a study of identical twins. TCRdb processed the 5' RACE reads anew with MiXCR; each CDR3 protein has one entry. The table shows about 340,000 distinct CDR3 sequences, with 8.5% to 10% occurring only once. The sequencing input was naive T cells sorted from blood. These receptors were taken from a woman aged 45-59 years in good health.

V gene TRBV20-1 combines with J gene TRBJ2-2; D possibly corresponds to TRBD1 (5 bases). Trimming removed 2 bases from V and 1 base from J, with 14 bases in between. CDR1 and CDR2 (germline): DFQATT, SNEGSKA (reference sequence). The CDR3 length is 16 residues. The chain's CDR3 is CSARRGGRVNTGELFF. The CDR3 nucleotides are TGCAGTGCTAGAAGAGGTGGCAGGGTGAACACCGGGGAGCTGTTTTTT.

This clonotype was seen ten or more times. The chain couples TRBV12-3 or TRBV12-4 to TRBJ2-3, with 12 positions matching TRBD2. The CDR3 consists of 14 residues. Trimming removed 5 bases from V and 7 bases from J; junction bases left unmatched: 4. The CDR3: CASSAGTSGYTQYF. In nucleotides, the CDR3 is TGTGCCAGCAGTGCCGGGACTAGCGGGTATACGCAGTATTTT.

There are a few counts of this clonotype. This chain uses TRBV7-2 with TRBJ2-3; D is unresolved. The CDR3 contains 14 residues. Trimming stripped 5 bases from V and 8 bases from J, with 17 bases between. Germline CDR1 and CDR2: SGHTA and FQGNSA. The chain's CDR3 is CASSIGIGAATQYF. Written as DNA, the CDR3 is TGTGCCAGCAGCATAGGTATAGGAGCAGCTACGCAGTATTTT. Based on the CDR3 plus reference TRBV7-2 and TRBJ2-3, the full variable domain is GAGVSQSPSNKVTEKGKDVELRCDPISGHTALYWYRQSLGQGLEFLIYFQGNSAPDKSGLPSDRFSAERTGGSVSTLTIQRTQQEDSAVYLCASSIGIGAATQYFGPGTRLTVL.

The chain is built from TRBV24-1 and TRBJ1-5; D unresolved. The CDR3 is 13 residues long. Germline V gives CDR1 KGHDR, CDR2 SFDVKD. V shed 3 bases and J shed 7 bases, with 9 bases lying between them. In DNA, the CDR3 is TGTGCCACCAGTGATGGGAACGGACAGCCCCAGCATTTT. This codes for CATSDGNGQPQHF.

The V and J genes are TRBV27 and TRBJ2-7; TRBD2 agrees at 7 bases. The germline gives CDR1 MNHEY, CDR2 SMNVEV (reference sequence). This CDR3 has 16 amino acids. The trim removed 8 bases at V and 3 bases at J, leaving 16 bases unmatched. The CDR3 sequence: CASAPLGGGIGYEQYF. In DNA, the CDR3 is TGTGCCAGCGCCCCACTTGGGGGGGGGATCGGCTACGAGCAGTACTTC.

In this sample, this clonotype turned up many times. The V and J genes are TRBV6-5 and TRBJ2-1; no clear D gene. Per the germline V gene, CDR1 is MNHEY and CDR2 is SVGAGI. V was cut by 7 bases and J by 3 bases, with 13 bases left in between. CDR3 size: 14 residues. CDR3 sequence: CASNSWGNYNEQFF. As DNA, the CDR3 is TGTGCCAGCAACTCTTGGGGAAACTACAATGAGCAGTTCTTC.

The V call is TRBV14, the J call TRBJ2-2; D is ambiguous. The CDR3 contains 15 residues. Trimming stripped 3 bases from V and 2 bases from J, with 10 bases between. CDR1 and CDR2 (germline): SGHDN, FVKESK. The CDR3 nucleotides read TGTGCCAGCAGCCATCTGGTCCGTAACACCGGGGAGCTGTTTTTT. This encodes CASSHLVRNTGELFF.

At least ten counts were recorded for this clonotype. The V call is TRBV3-1, the J call TRBJ2-1, with 11 bases fitting TRBD2. The CDR3 sequence is 18 residues long. The ends lost 4 bases at V and 3 bases at J; junction bases unmatched: 11. Germline V gives CDR1 LGHDT, CDR2 YNNKEL (reference sequence). The CDR3 nucleotides are TGTGCCAGCAGCCCAGAGTCCGGGACTAGCGGAAGCTACAATGAGCAGTTCTTC. As protein: CASSPESGTSGSYNEQFF.

This clonotype was counted a few times. The J gene is TRBJ2-3, the V gene TRBV3-1; TRBD1 matches at 10 bases. Germline-derived CDR1 and CDR2 are LGHDT and YNNKEL (reference sequence). Germline trimming cut 4 bases from V and 3 bases from J; bases unmatched to any gene: 4. This CDR3 has 15 amino acids. The DNA for the CDR3 is TGTGCCAGCAGCCCGACGGACAGGGGGACAGATACGCAGTATTTT. It translates to CASSPTDRGTDTQYF.

V and J are TRBV2 and TRBJ2-3; TRBD2 matches 10 bases. The germline V gene has CDR1 SNHLY and CDR2 FYNNEI. V was pared by 6 bases and J by 3 bases, with 6 bases of the junction left unmatched. The CDR3 spans 15 residues. The CDR3 DNA reads as TGTGCCAGCAGGAAGCGGGAGGGTGTTACAGATACGCAGTATTTT. Its protein is CASRKREGVTDTQYF.

The genes are TRBV24-1 and TRBJ2-5, with TRBD2 matching 7 bases. The CDR3 covers 14 residues. Germline V CDR1 and CDR2: KGHDR, SFDVKD. V lost 4 bases, J lost 4 bases, and 5 bases stayed unmatched. For the CDR3, the DNA is TGTGCCACCAGTGAGGCGGGAGTAGGAGAGACCCAGTACTTC. This codes for CATSEAGVGETQYF.

The chain joins TRBV7-8 to TRBJ2-3; maybe TRBD2 (6 bases). V lost 4 bases, J lost 4 bases, and 18 bases lay in between. The length of the CDR3 is 16 residues. From germline, CDR1 is SGHVS and CDR2 FQNEAQ. CDR3 loop: CASSSLEGFEADTQYF. CDR3 coding DNA: TGTGCCAGCAGCTCGTTGGAGGGATTTGAGGCAGATACGCAGTATTTT.

In this sample, this clonotype turned up many times. The rearrangement joins TRBV20-1 to TRBJ2-1; 8 bases are shared with TRBD2. Trimming removed 5 bases from V and 2 bases from J; junction bases left unmatched: 5. This CDR3 has 14 amino acids. CDR1 and CDR2 (germline): DFQATT, SNEGSKA (reference sequence). The CDR3 is CSAESGRTYNEQFF. For the CDR3, the DNA is TGCAGTGCTGAGAGCGGGAGAACCTACAATGAGCAGTTCTTC.

The chain has TRBV5-4 and TRBJ2-2, with TRBD2 matching 10 bases. The CDR3 spans 16 residues. The junction had 7 bases not matched to a gene; V was cut back by 1 base and J by 7 bases. Germline V gives CDR1 SGHNT, CDR2 YYREEE (reference sequence). CDR3 residues: CASSLSLAGGGGELFF. CDR3 DNA sequence: TGTGCCAGCAGCTTGTCGTTAGCGGGAGGAGGCGGGGAGCTGTTTTTT. Using reference TRBV5-4 and TRBJ2-2 for the parts outside the CDR3, the full variable domain is ETGVTQSPTHLIKTRGQQVTLRCSSQSGHNTVSWYQQALGQGPQFIFQYYREEENGRGNFPPRFSGLQFPNYSSELNVNALELDDSALYLCASSLSLAGGGGELFFGEGSRLTVL.

This clonotype was seen repeatedly, ten times or more. V usage is TRBV5-1 and J usage is TRBJ2-3; D may be TRBD1 (5 bases). CDR1 and CDR2 (germline): SGHRS, YFSETQ. The CDR3 loop spans 15 amino acids. Deletions cut 6 bases from V and 2 bases from J, with 16 bases between. As DNA, the CDR3 is TGCGCCAGCAAATCACGGGCGGACAACACAGATACGCAGTATTTT. This encodes CASKSRADNTDTQYF.

There are a few counts of this clonotype. The chain has TRBV6-5 and TRBJ2-1; 13 positions agree with TRBD2. The CDR3 contains 17 residues. V lost 0 bases and J lost 4; bases outside the gene matches: 3. Germline CDR1 MNHEY, CDR2 SVGAGI. CDR3 sequence reads: CASSYSEGLAGYNEQFF. In DNA form, the CDR3 reads TGTGCCAGCAGTTACTCTGAGGGACTAGCGGGGTACAATGAGCAGTTCTTC.

The sample holds many counts of this clonotype. This chain connects TRBV3-1 to TRBJ2-2; no clear D gene. In germline, CDR1 is LGHDT, CDR2 YNNKEL (reference sequence). CDR3 length equals 14 residues. The V end was cut by 4 bases, the J end by 0 bases, with 6 bases between. In DNA, the CDR3 is TGTGCCAGCAGCCCCGGTACGAACACCGGGGAGCTGTTTTTT. This gives the protein CASSPGTNTGELFF.

This clonotype was seen a handful of times. The genes are TRBV29-1 and TRBJ1-2; 10 nucleotides match TRBD1. Trimming took 7 bases from V and 8 from J; bases not matched to a gene: 4. The germline gives CDR1 SQVTM, CDR2 ANQGSEA. The length of the CDR3 is 11 residues. CDR3 sequence reads: CSAWTGGGYTF. CDR3 bases: TGCAGCGCCTGGACAGGGGGGGGCTACACCTTC. Drawing the rest from reference TRBV29-1 and TRBJ1-2, the complete variable domain is SAVISQKPSRDICQRGTSLTIQCQVDSQVTMMFWYRQQPGQSLTLIATANQGSEATYESGFVIDKFPISRPNLTFSTLTVSNMSPEDSSIYLCSAWTGGGYTFGSGTRLTVV.